The following is a T cell receptor beta chain sequence with its context. This clonotype was observed many times. Its antigen target is currently unknown. The record has no base qualities; no much larger clone is one base away. This record comes from a study of CDR3 diversity in severe acne (dated by TCRdb to about 2019). Receptor libraries were prepared by PCR. The sequencing machine was an Illumina HiSeq 2000. In TCRdb, the public reads were trimmed at Q25 with fastp and aligned with MiXCR, with productive beta chains retained. For every CDR3 protein sequence, its rows merge into one entry that carries the most common genes and DNA. The sample table contains 97,000 or so distinct CDR3 sequences; only one count was recorded for more than 45% of them. The ten top clones hold 12% of the sample. Inclusive of the bounding cysteine and phenylalanine, the CDR3 is 15 residues long. Of all the DNA, just the CDR3 is kept, 45 bases in frame from base 1. CDR1 SGHRS and CDR2 YFSETQ were looked up in the germline V gene. V is cut by 0 bases and J by 6 bases, and the space between the germline ends is 13 bases.

The sequencing sample was made of blood. The clonotype comes from a male donor with acne. The rearranged chain carries TRBV5-1 and TRBJ2-1, with the D call tentatively TRBD1 or TRBD2, each fitting 5 bases. The CDR3 corresponds to CASSLEGIGTNEQFF. The DNA sequence follows: TGCGCCAGCAGCTTGGAGGGGATTGGGACCAATGAGCAGTTCTTC.